The 2 T cell receptor beta chains presented below share a single source sample, sequenced in a study of blood T cell repertoires in COVID-19. Sequenced by immunoSEQ multiplex PCR; TCRdb stores in-frame clones only, minus some. The profile shows some 150,000 clones, roughly 90% of them singletons. Material: peripheral blood. The receptor source for this set is a human donor in a cohort sampled during active COVID-19.

The chain combines TRBV3-1 (or the pseudogene TRBV3-2) with TRBJ2-3, with TRBD2 as a possible D gene (5 bases). Trimming pared 5 bases from V and 2 bases from J, leaving 17 bases between. The CDR3 spans 16 residues. Germline V CDR1 and CDR2: LGHDT, YNNKEL (reference sequence). The CDR3 nucleotides are TGTGCCAGCAGCAATAGGACTGTATTATCCACAGATACGCAGTATTTT. It codes for CASSNRTVLSTDTQYF.

As for this clone: Other DNA sequences of this sample code for an identical CDR3. This sequence joins TRBV28 and TRBJ1-1; TRBD1 matches at 8 bases. Germline CDR1 is MDHEN and CDR2 is SYDVKM. V shed 6 bases, J shed 0 bases, and the junction held 3 bases outside the gene matches. CDR3 length equals 14 residues. The CDR3 DNA sequence: TGTGCCAGCAGCCTGGGACAGGTGAACACTGAAGCTTTCTTT. It codes for CASSLGQVNTEAFF.